Listed here are 4 T cell receptor beta chains from one sample, sequenced in a study of T cell responses to AZD1222 COVID-19 vaccine. The method was immunoSEQ multiplex PCR; TCRdb's version includes in-frame clones alone and lacks a portion of them. There are tens of thousands of clones in the sample; roughly 86% occur only once, and roughly 5.8% lies in the top ten. The sequences come from peripheral blood, collected on day 0 of AZD1222 vaccination. The source is an adult in good health.

The sample holds one count of this clone. The chain has TRBV5-1 and TRBJ2-7; a possible D gene is TRBD1 (6 bases). From germline, CDR1 is SGHRS and CDR2 YFSETQ. V was pared by 2 bases and J by 3 bases, with 9 bases between. There are 13 residues in the CDR3. The CDR3 loop reads CASSLTGNYEQYF. CDR3 DNA: TGCGCCAGCAGCTTAACAGGGAACTACGAGCAGTACTTC.

The chain links TRBV28 to TRBJ1-5; 8 nucleotides align to TRBD1. The CDR3 sequence is 19 residues long. Germline V gene sequence: CDR1 MDHEN, CDR2 SYDVKM. V lost 7 bases to trimming and J lost 0 bases; unmatched junction nucleotides: 17. The CDR3 here is CASTLLHMNRGASNQPQHF. As DNA, the CDR3 is TGTGCCAGCACCCTACTTCACATGAACAGGGGGGCTAGCAATCAGCCCCAGCATTTT.

The chain recombines TRBV9 with TRBJ2-7, with 10 bases that match TRBD1. The V and J ends lost 4 bases and 3 bases, in that order; junction bases with no gene match: 13. Germline values: CDR1 SGDLS, CDR2 YYNGEE. The CDR3 loop spans 17 amino acids. The CDR3 loop is CASSPRTGGNLGYEQYF. In DNA, the CDR3 is TGTGCCAGCAGCCCCCGGACAGGGGGTAATTTAGGCTACGAGCAGTACTTC.

This chain's CDR3 is CASSPVPNGQVVGELFF. As DNA, the CDR3 is TGTGCCAGCAGCCCCGTTCCCAACGGGCAGGTTGTCGGGGAGCTGTTTTTT. The chain joins TRBV9 to TRBJ2-2; D remains ambiguous. This CDR3 comprises 17 residues. V gave up 4 bases and J gave up 7 bases, with 23 bases separating them. CDR1 and CDR2 from the germline V gene are SGDLS and YYNGEE.